This T cell receptor (beta chain) was sequenced during a study of metastatic and nonmetastatic thyroid tumors. Background on the study: The comparison covered peripheral blood and tumor or nodule tissue in malignant and benign thyroid patients. Overall study findings and caveats: It was reportedly found that TCR beta diversity was significantly higher in malignant thyroid tumors than in benign nodules, a difference seen in both blood and tumor samples.

Judged by abundance, this clone is medium-sized. Its cognate antigen is unknown. Per germline, CDR1 MDHEN and CDR2 SYDVKM. This CDR3 has 14 residues. V lost 2 bases, J lost 11 bases, and 13 bases lay in between. TCRdb re-processed the PCR reads through MiXCR. The repertoire holds about 26,000 clones, with roughly 26% as singletons. There were no patients who had received any treatment before thyroid surgery. The sequence was collected from a female donor with papillary thyroid cancer or a benign thyroid nodule (not recorded which). Some clones in this sample may be carry-over from other donors' samples. The chain is built from TRBV28 and TRBJ1-6, with a possible D match to TRBD1 (6 bases). Sequencing input: blood. The CDR3 loop is CASSLRRGYPPLHF. The CDR3 nucleotides read TGTGCCAGCAGTTTACGCAGGGGTTATCCACCCCTCCACTTT.